This TCR beta chain was identified in a study of patients and donors after allogeneic stem cell transplantation. CDR3 size: 14 residues. With 7 bases removed from V and 3 bases from J, the gap between germline ends came to 15 bases. TCRdb re-called the RT-PCR reads through MiXCR, storing one row per CDR3 protein. Of about 110,000 distinct CDR3 sequences detected, roughly 35% appear once; the ten largest clones hold 27%. There are a few counts of this clonotype. The material sequenced was blood, either unsorted or a sorted T cell fraction (not recorded which). The clonotype was recovered from a human donor who was either an allogeneic HSCT recipient or a stem cell or donor lymphocyte infusion donor (not recorded which). It is not recorded whose cells these are; they may come from a transplant donor. The chain recombines TRBV12-3 or TRBV12-4 with TRBJ1-1, with unresolved D. The CDR3 loop reads CASNFGMGYTEAFF. The CDR3 nucleotides are TGTGCCAGCAATTTCGGTATGGGGTACACTGAAGCTTTCTTT.